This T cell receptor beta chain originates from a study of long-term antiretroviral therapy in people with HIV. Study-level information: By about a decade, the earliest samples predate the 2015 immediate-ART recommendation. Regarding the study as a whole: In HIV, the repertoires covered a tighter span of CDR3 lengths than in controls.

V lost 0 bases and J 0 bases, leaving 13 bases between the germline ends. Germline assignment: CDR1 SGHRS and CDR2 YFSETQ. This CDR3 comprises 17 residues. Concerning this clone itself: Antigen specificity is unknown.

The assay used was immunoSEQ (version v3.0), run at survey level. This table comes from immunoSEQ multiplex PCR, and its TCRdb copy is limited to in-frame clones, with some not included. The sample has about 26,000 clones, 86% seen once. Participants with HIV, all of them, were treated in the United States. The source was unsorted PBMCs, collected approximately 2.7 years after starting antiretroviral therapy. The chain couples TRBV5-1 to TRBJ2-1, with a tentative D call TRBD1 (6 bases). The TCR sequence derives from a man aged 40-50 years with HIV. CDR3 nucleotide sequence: TGCGCCAGCAGCTTGGACGGGGCGACAGGCTCCTACAATGAGCAGTTCTTC. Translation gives CASSLDGATGSYNEQFF.